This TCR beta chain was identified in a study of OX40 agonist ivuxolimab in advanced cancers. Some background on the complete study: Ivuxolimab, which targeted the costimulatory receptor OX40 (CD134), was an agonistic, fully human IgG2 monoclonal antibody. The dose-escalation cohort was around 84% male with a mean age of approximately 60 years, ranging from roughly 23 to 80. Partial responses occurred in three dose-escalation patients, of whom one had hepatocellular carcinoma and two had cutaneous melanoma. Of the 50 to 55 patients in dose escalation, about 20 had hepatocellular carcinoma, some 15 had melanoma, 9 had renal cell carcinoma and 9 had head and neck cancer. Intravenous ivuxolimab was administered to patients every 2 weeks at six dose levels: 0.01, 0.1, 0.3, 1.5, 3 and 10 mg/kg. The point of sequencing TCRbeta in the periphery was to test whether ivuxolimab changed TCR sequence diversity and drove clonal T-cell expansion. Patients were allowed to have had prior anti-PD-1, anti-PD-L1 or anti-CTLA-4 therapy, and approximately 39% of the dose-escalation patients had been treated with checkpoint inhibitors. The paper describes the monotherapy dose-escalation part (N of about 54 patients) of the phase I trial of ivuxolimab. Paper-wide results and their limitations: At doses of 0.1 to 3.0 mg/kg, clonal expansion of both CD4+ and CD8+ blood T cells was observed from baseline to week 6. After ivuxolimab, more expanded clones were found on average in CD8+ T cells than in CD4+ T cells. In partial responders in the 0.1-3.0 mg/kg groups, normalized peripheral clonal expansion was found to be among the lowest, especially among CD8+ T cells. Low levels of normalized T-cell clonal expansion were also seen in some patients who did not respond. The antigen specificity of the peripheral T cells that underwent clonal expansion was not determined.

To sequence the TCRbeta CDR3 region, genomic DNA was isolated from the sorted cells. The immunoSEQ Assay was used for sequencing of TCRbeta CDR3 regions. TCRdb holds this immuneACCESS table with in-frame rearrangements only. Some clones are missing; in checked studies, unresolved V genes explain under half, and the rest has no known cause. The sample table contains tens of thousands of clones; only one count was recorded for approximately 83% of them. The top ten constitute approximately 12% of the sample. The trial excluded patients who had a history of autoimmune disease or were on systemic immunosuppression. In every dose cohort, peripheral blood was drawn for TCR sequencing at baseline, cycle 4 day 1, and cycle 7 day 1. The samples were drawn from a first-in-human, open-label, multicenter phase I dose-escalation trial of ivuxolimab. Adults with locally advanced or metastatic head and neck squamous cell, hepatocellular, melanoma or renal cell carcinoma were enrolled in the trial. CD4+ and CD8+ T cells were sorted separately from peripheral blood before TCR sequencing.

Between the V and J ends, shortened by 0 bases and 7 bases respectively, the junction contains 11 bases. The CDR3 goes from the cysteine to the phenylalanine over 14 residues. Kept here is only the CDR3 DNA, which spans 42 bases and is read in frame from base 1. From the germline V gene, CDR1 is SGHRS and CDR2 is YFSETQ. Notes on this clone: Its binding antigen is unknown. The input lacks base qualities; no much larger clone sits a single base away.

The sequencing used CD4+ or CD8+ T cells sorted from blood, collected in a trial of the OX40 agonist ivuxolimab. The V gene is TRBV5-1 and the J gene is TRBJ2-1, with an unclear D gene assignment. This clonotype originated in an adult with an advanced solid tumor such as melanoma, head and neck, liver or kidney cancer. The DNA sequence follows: TGCGCCAGCAGCTTGGTGGGGTCGTGGAATGAGCAGTTCTTC. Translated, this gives CASSLVGSWNEQFF.